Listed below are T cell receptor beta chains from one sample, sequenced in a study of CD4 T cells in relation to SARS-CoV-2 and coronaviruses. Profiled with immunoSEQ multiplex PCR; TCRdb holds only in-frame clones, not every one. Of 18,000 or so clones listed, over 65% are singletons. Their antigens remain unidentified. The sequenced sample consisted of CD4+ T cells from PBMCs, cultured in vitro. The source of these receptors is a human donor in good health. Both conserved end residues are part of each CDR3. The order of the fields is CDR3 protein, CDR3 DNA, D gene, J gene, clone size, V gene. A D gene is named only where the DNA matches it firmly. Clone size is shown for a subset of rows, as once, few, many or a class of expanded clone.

CDR3aa: CAISESGSLYGYTF
CDR3nt: TGTGCCATCAGTGAGTCGGGCAGCCTCTATGGCTACACCTTC
d_gene: -
j_gene: TRBJ1-2
abundance: -
v_gene: TRBV10-3

CDR3aa: CASSARLLDEQYF
CDR3nt: TGTGCCAGCAGCGCCCGACTCCTTGACGAGCAGTACTTC
d_gene: -
j_gene: TRBJ2-7
abundance: -
v_gene: TRBV9

CDR3aa: CASSPLGTGDSYGYTF
CDR3nt: TGTGCCAGCTCACCACTTGGGACAGGGGACAGCTATGGCTACACCTTC
d_gene: TRBD1
j_gene: TRBJ1-2
abundance: once
v_gene: TRBV18

CDR3aa: CASSLAGLAIDTDTQYF
CDR3nt: TGTGCCAGCAGCCTGGCGGGACTAGCGATTGACACAGATACGCAGTATTTT
d_gene: TRBD2
j_gene: TRBJ2-3
abundance: -
v_gene: TRBV5-4

CDR3aa: CATSDLRADTGELFF
CDR3nt: TGTGCCACCAGTGATTTGAGGGCCGACACCGGGGAGCTGTTTTTT
d_gene: -
j_gene: TRBJ2-2
abundance: -
v_gene: TRBV24-1

CDR3aa: CATSREQSSYNEQFF
CDR3nt: TGTGCCACCAGCAGAGAACAGAGCTCCTACAATGAGCAGTTCTTC
d_gene: -
j_gene: TRBJ2-1
abundance: -
v_gene: TRBV15

CDR3aa: CSVELGAGTETQYF
CDR3nt: TGCAGCGTTGAATTAGGGGCAGGGACCGAGACCCAGTACTTC
d_gene: -
j_gene: TRBJ2-5
abundance: -
v_gene: TRBV29-1

CDR3aa: CACSPGHSPEPYSPLHF
CDR3nt: TGTGCCTGCTCCCCGGGACATTCCCCTGAGCCGTATTCACCCCTCCACTTT
d_gene: -
j_gene: TRBJ1-6
abundance: -
v_gene: TRBV30

CDR3aa: CASSSPGQREQFF
CDR3nt: TGCGCCAGCAGCTCCCCCGGCCAGCGGGAGCAGTTCTTC
d_gene: -
j_gene: TRBJ2-1
abundance: few
v_gene: TRBV5-1

CDR3aa: CASSSTGGAVPGYTF
CDR3nt: TGTGCCAGCAGTTCAACAGGGGGCGCAGTCCCCGGCTACACCTTC
d_gene: TRBD1
j_gene: TRBJ1-2
abundance: few
v_gene: TRBV28

CDR3aa: CSVGLGLPTDTQYF
CDR3nt: TGCAGCGTTGGCTTGGGCCTTCCCACAGATACGCAGTATTTT
d_gene: -
j_gene: TRBJ2-3
abundance: -
v_gene: TRBV29-1

CDR3aa: CASSLGGLDNEQFF
CDR3nt: TGCGCCAGCAGCTTGGGAGGTCTAGACAATGAGCAGTTCTTC
d_gene: -
j_gene: TRBJ2-1
abundance: few
v_gene: TRBV5-1

CDR3aa: CASSLKTPDSSGNTIYF
CDR3nt: TGCGCCAGCAGCCTCAAAACTCCGGACAGCTCTGGAAACACCATATATTTT
d_gene: -
j_gene: TRBJ1-3
abundance: -
v_gene: TRBV4-1

CDR3aa: CASAGTGVNPDTQYF
CDR3nt: TGCGCCAGCGCTGGGACAGGGGTAAATCCAGATACGCAGTATTTT
d_gene: TRBD1
j_gene: TRBJ2-3
abundance: -
v_gene: TRBV5-1

CDR3aa: CASSNYNRGYGYTF
CDR3nt: TGTGCCAGCAGCAATTACAACCGGGGCTATGGCTACACCTTC
d_gene: -
j_gene: TRBJ1-2
abundance: -
v_gene: TRBV27

CDR3aa: CASSLDLETQYF
CDR3nt: TGTGCCAGCAGCTTAGATTTGGAAACTCAGTACTTC
d_gene: -
j_gene: TRBJ2-5
abundance: -
v_gene: TRBV11-2

CDR3aa: CASSGNSGAWSSYEQYF
CDR3nt: TGTGCCAGCAGTGGCAATAGCGGGGCGTGGAGCTCCTACGAGCAGTACTTC
d_gene: TRBD2
j_gene: TRBJ2-7
abundance: -
v_gene: TRBV2

CDR3aa: CASRTGGVGELFF
CDR3nt: TGTGCCAGTAGGACAGGGGGGGTCGGGGAGCTGTTTTTT
d_gene: TRBD1
j_gene: TRBJ2-2
abundance: few
v_gene: TRBV19

CDR3aa: CASSKALVGKSAYNEQFF
CDR3nt: TGTGCCAGCAGCAAAGCGCTTGTGGGGAAGAGTGCCTACAATGAGCAGTTCTTC
d_gene: -
j_gene: TRBJ2-1
abundance: -
v_gene: TRBV21-1

CDR3aa: CASSLGVVNEQYF
CDR3nt: TGTGCCAGCAGCTTAGGTGTCGTAAACGAGCAGTACTTC
d_gene: -
j_gene: TRBJ2-7
abundance: few
v_gene: TRBV7-9

CDR3aa: CASSLGIAGAYNEQFF
CDR3nt: TGTGCCAGCAGCTTAGGGATAGCGGGAGCATACAATGAGCAGTTCTTC
d_gene: TRBD2
j_gene: TRBJ2-1
abundance: -
v_gene: TRBV7-2

CDR3aa: CASTGLGELFF
CDR3nt: TGTGCCAGCACCGGCCTTGGGGAGCTGTTTTTT
d_gene: -
j_gene: TRBJ2-2
abundance: -
v_gene: TRBV6-6

CDR3aa: CASRPRTGDYEQYF
CDR3nt: TGTGCCAGCAGGCCTCGGACAGGGGACTACGAGCAGTACTTC
d_gene: TRBD1
j_gene: TRBJ2-7
abundance: -
v_gene: TRBV6-5

CDR3aa: CASSSGTHYEQYF
CDR3nt: TGTGCCAGCAGTTCCGGGACACATTACGAGCAGTACTTC
d_gene: -
j_gene: TRBJ2-7
abundance: -
v_gene: TRBV28

CDR3aa: CASSLGVAGGLEQYF
CDR3nt: TGCGCCAGCAGCTTGGGGGTAGCGGGAGGTCTCGAGCAGTACTTC
d_gene: TRBD2
j_gene: TRBJ2-7
abundance: -
v_gene: TRBV5-1

CDR3aa: CASSLVGTGGTDTQYF
CDR3nt: TGTGCCAGCAGCTTAGTAGGCACGGGGGGCACAGATACGCAGTATTTT
d_gene: -
j_gene: TRBJ2-3
abundance: hyperexpanded
v_gene: TRBV7-2

CDR3aa: CASSPIGQDEKLFF
CDR3nt: TGCGCCAGCAGCCCGATCGGACAGGATGAAAAACTGTTTTTT
d_gene: TRBD1
j_gene: TRBJ1-4
abundance: -
v_gene: TRBV5-1

CDR3aa: CASSLVGGNEKLFF
CDR3nt: TGTGCCAGCAGCCTCGTGGGGGGCAATGAAAAACTGTTTTTT
d_gene: -
j_gene: TRBJ1-4
abundance: -
v_gene: TRBV7-9

CDR3aa: CASSPRDSQETQYF
CDR3nt: TGTGCCAGCTCACCACGGGACAGCCAAGAGACCCAGTACTTC
d_gene: TRBD1
j_gene: TRBJ2-5
abundance: -
v_gene: TRBV18

CDR3aa: CASSPRGREGTSSYNEQFF
CDR3nt: TGTGCCAGCAGCCCGCGGGGGCGGGAGGGCACATCCTCCTACAATGAGCAGTTCTTC
d_gene: TRBD2
j_gene: TRBJ2-1
abundance: -
v_gene: TRBV9

CDR3aa: CATSSRATGELFF
CDR3nt: TGTGCCACCAGTAGCAGGGCTACCGGGGAGCTGTTTTTT
d_gene: -
j_gene: TRBJ2-2
abundance: few
v_gene: TRBV24-1